This TCR beta chain was obtained from a study of naive and memory T cell subsets. The table lists this clonotype with a few counts. Its target is unknown. Two oligonucleotides, mixed equimolar, formed the beta constant-region primer covering TRBC1 and TRBC2. Ligation attached a single-stranded oligonucleotide with a 12-nucleotide UMI and the SP2 primer to the cDNA 3' end. MiXCR, run by TCRdb on the UMI-ligation and nested PCR reads, gives a single entry per CDR3 protein. The table records 140,000 to 150,000 distinct CDR3 sequences, approximately 15% of them present only once. The V gene lost 4 bases and the J gene lost 2 bases, with 10 bases spanning the gap. The CDR3 covers 14 residues. Germline V lookup: CDR1 MGHDK, CDR2 SYGVNS. Notes on the study in general: TCR abundance followed a power law differing between naive and memory subsets.

This clonotype was obtained from a human donor in good health. This chain uses TRBV25-1 with TRBJ2-3, with D possibly being TRBD1 or TRBD2 (5 bases each). Sequencing used naive CD4+ T cells from blood. The CDR3 protein is CASSVPGTTDTQYF. The DNA for the CDR3 is TGTGCCAGCAGTGTGCCCGGGACCACAGATACGCAGTATTTT.